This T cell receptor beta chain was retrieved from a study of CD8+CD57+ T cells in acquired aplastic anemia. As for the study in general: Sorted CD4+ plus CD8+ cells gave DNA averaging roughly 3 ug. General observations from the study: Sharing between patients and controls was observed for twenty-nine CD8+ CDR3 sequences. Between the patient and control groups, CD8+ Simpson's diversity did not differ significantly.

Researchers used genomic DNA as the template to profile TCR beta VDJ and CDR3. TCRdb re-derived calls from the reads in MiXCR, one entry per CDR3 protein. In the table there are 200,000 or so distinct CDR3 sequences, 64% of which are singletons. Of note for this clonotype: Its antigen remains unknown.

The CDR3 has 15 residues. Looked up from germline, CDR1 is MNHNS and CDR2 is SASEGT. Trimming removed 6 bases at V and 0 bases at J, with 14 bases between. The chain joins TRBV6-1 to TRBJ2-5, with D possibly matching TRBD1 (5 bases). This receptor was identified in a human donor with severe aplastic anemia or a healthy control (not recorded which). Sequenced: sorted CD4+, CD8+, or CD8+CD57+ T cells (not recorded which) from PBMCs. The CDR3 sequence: CASSQTRANQETQYF. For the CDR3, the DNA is TGTGCCAGCAGCCAAACCAGGGCTAACCAAGAGACCCAGTACTTC.